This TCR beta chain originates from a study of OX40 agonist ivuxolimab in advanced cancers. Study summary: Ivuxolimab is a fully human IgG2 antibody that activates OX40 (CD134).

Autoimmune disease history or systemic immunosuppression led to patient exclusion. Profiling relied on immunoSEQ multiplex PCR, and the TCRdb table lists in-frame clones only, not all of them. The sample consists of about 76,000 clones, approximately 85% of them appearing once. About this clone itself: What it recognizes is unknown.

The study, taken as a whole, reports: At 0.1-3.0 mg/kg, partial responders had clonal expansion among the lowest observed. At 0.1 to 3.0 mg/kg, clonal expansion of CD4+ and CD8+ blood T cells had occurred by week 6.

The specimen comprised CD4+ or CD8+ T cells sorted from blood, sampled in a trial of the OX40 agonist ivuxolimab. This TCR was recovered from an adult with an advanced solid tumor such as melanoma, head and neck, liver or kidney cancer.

The CDR3 here is CSAVLGPLGTF. The CDR3 nucleotides are TGCAGTGCTGTACTGGGACCTCTGGGTACCTTC. The rearrangement joins TRBV20-1 to TRBJ1-2; a possible D gene is TRBD1 (5 bases). The V end lost 5 bases, the J end lost 14 bases, and 18 bases lay between the germline ends. CDR3 size: 11 residues. Per the germline V gene, CDR1 is DFQATT and CDR2 is SNEGSKA (reference sequence).